What follows are 21 T cell receptor beta chains derived from one specimen sequenced in a study of blood T cell repertoires in COVID-19. Repertoires were generated with immunoSEQ multiplex PCR, while TCRdb's copy carries only in-frame clones and drops some. Of 300,000 or so clones listed, 86% are singletons. The specimen sequenced was PBMCs or T cells enriched from blood (not recorded which). The receptors were sampled from a woman aged 18 to 35 who had recovered from COVID-19.

Written as DNA, the CDR3 is TGTGCCAGCTCCGACAGCTCTGGGGCCAACGTCCTGACTTTC. Translated: CASSDSSGANVLTF. The rearrangement joins TRBV27 to TRBJ2-6; possible D gene TRBD1, 5 bases. Trimming pared 8 bases from V and 0 bases from J, leaving 8 bases between. This CDR3 is built from 14 residues. Germline lookup yields CDR1 MNHEY and CDR2 SMNVEV (reference sequence).

This clone was seen more than once but under ten times. V gene TRBV7-2 combines with J gene TRBJ2-1; D gene uncertain. V lost 5 bases and J lost 1, with 15 bases in between. The length of the CDR3 is 16 residues. In germline, CDR1 is SGHTA, CDR2 FQGNSA. CDR3 protein: CASSLGSLGSYNEQFF. Here the CDR3 DNA reads TGTGCCAGCAGCCTAGGCTCCCTCGGGTCCTACAATGAGCAGTTCTTC.

This sequence joins TRBV5-1 and TRBJ2-6, with 7 bases matching TRBD2. Germline CDR1 and CDR2: SGHRS and YFSETQ. Trimming took 5 bases from V and 6 from J; bases not matched to a gene: 23. The CDR3 has 20 residues. The CDR3, as DNA: TGCGCCAGCAGTTTTGGTTACCCCGGGACTACTAGGAAGGAGGCCAACGTCCTGACTTTC. Protein sequence: CASSFGYPGTTRKEANVLTF.

In this sample, this clone turned up a few times. The chain carries TRBV28 and TRBJ1-5; TRBD1 is a possible D gene (5 bases). The ends were cut back, 5 bases at V and 5 bases at J, with 10 bases in the middle. The germline V gene has CDR1 MDHEN and CDR2 SYDVKM. The CDR3 covers 13 residues. The CDR3 coding sequence is TGTGCCAGCAGTGCCCGGGACTATCAGCCCCAGCATTTT. It yields the protein CASSARDYQPQHF.

The J gene is TRBJ1-2, the V gene TRBV19; 7 bases are a match to TRBD1. The V gene end was trimmed by 5 bases and the J gene end by 4 bases; junction bases not matched to a gene: 4. Per the germline V gene, CDR1 is LNHDA and CDR2 is SQIVND (reference sequence). The CDR3 is 13 amino acids. CDR3 nucleotides: TGTGCCAGTAGTGCGGACAGGTTCTATGGCTACACCTTC. Protein: CASSADRFYGYTF.

This chain joins TRBV11-2 and TRBJ2-7, with D perhaps matching TRBD1 (6 bases). Deletions cut 1 base from V and 5 bases from J, with 12 bases between. The length of the CDR3 is 14 residues. Germline V CDR1 and CDR2: SGHAT, FQNNGV. The CDR3 reads CASSLGTGWNEQYF. CDR3 bases: TGTGCCAGCAGCTTAGGAACAGGGTGGAACGAGCAGTACTTC. Supplemented by reference TRBV11-2 and TRBJ2-7, the full variable domain reads EAGVAQSPRYKIIEKRQSVAFWCNPISGHATLYWYQQILGQGPKLLIQFQNNGVVDDSQLPKDRFSAERLKGVDSTLKIQPAKLEDSAVYLCASSLGTGWNEQYFGPGTRLTVT.

The chain couples TRBV28 to TRBJ1-6, with 7 bases lining up with TRBD1. The CDR3 is 16 residues long. V lost 4 bases to trimming and J lost 8 bases; unmatched junction nucleotides: 11. The V gene's germline CDR1 is MDHEN and CDR2 SYDVKM. This CDR3 is CASSSQGGATYSPLHF. The DNA for the CDR3 is TGTGCCAGCAGTTCCCAGGGGGGCGCGACGTATTCACCCCTCCACTTT.

The chain employs TRBV9 and TRBJ2-1, with 11 nucleotides matching TRBD2. V was clipped by 4 bases and J by 8 bases; unmatched bases: 11. The CDR3 has 16 residues. The V gene's germline CDR1 is SGDLS and CDR2 YYNGEE. In DNA form, the CDR3 reads TGTGCCAGCAGCTCACTAGCGGGAGATTTTAAAGATGAGCAGTTCTTC. This sequence encodes CASSSLAGDFKDEQFF.

The V gene is TRBV19, the J gene TRBJ2-1, with 9 bases aligning to TRBD2. J was trimmed by 0 bases and V by 5 bases; bases with no gene match: 2. Germline V gene sequence: CDR1 LNHDA, CDR2 SQIVND (reference sequence). The CDR3 runs 15 residues. DNA for the CDR3: TGTGCCAGTAGTGATAGCGGGAGCTCCTACAATGAGCAGTTCTTC. Protein sequence: CASSDSGSSYNEQFF.

The CDR3 bases are TGTGCCTGGACCCAGGGGGTCCGGAGTGAAGCTTTCTTT. This translates into CAWTQGVRSEAFF. This sequence joins TRBV30 and TRBJ1-1, with 7 positions matching TRBD1. Germline V gene sequence: CDR1 GTSNPN, CDR2 SVGIG (reference sequence). The CDR3 contains 13 residues. The V and J ends lost 4 bases and 7 bases, in that order; junction bases with no gene match: 9. Based on the CDR3 plus reference TRBV30 and TRBJ1-1, the full variable domain is SQTIHQWPATLVQPVGSPLSLECTVEGTSNPNLYWYRQAAGRGLQLLFYSVGIGQISSEVPQNLSASRPQDRQFILSSKKLLLSDSGFYLCAWTQGVRSEAFFGQGTRLTVV.

The genes are TRBV5-1 and TRBJ1-5; 8 bases map to TRBD1. The CDR3 runs to 14 residues. V trimming: 3 bases; J trimming: 11 bases; junction bases outside the gene matches: 10. Germline-derived CDR1 and CDR2 are SGHRS and YFSETQ. The chain's CDR3 is CASSWGDRTGAQHF. For the CDR3, the DNA is TGCGCCAGCAGCTGGGGGGACAGGACGGGGGCCCAGCATTTT.

This chain joins TRBV7-9 and TRBJ1-2, with D maybe TRBD1 (6 bases). CDR1 and CDR2 (germline): SEHNR, FQNEAQ (reference sequence). The CDR3 loop spans 15 amino acids. Trimming took 5 bases from V and 4 from J, leaving 17 bases between them. The CDR3 DNA reads TGTGCCAGCAGCGGAGGAAGGACAGATCCCTATGGCTACACCTTC. It encodes CASSGGRTDPYGYTF.

The rearrangement links TRBV6-6 to TRBJ1-2; 8 bases are shared with TRBD1. CDR1 is MNHNY and CDR2 is SVGAGI in the germline V gene (reference sequence). The CDR3 spans 13 residues. With V trimmed by 6 bases and J by 12 bases, 12 bases remained unmatched. CDR3 DNA: TGTGCCAGCAGAGGACAGGGTACCGGCGGCGACACCTTC. Translating it yields CASRGQGTGGDTF.

This clone showed up just once. The chain is built from TRBV4-1 and TRBJ2-1; D is perhaps TRBD1 (6 bases). This CDR3 contains 17 residues. Trimming took 4 bases from V and 10 from J, leaving 26 bases between them. The germline V gene has CDR1 MGHRA and CDR2 YSYEKL. For the CDR3, the DNA is TGCGCCAGCAGCCCCATACCCAGACAGGTGAATCCGGGCGAGCAGTTCTTC. The encoded protein is CASSPIPRQVNPGEQFF.

This chain uses TRBV7-3 with TRBJ1-1; TRBD1 might be the D (5 bases). CDR1 is SGHTA and CDR2 is FQGTGA in the germline V gene. Trimming pared 3 bases from V and 3 bases from J, leaving 14 bases between. The CDR3 has 15 amino acids. CDR3 nucleotide sequence: TGTGCCAGCAGCTTGGGGCGGCTGGCAGACACTGAAGCTTTCTTT. The encoded protein is CASSLGRLADTEAFF.

V usage is TRBV5-6 and J usage is TRBJ1-3; D possibly corresponds to TRBD1 (6 bases). Deletions cut 5 bases from V and 3 bases from J, with 15 bases between. This CDR3 region has 15 residues. Per the germline V gene, CDR1 is SGHDT and CDR2 is YYEEEE. CDR3 DNA sequence: TGTGCCAGCAGGAGAATAGGGGGAGATGGAAACACCATATATTTT. Translation: CASRRIGGDGNTIYF.

V usage is TRBV2 and J usage is TRBJ2-1, with D possibly TRBD1 on 6 matching bases. The CDR3 runs to 14 residues. V was pared by 7 bases and J by 5 bases, with 15 bases between. Germline V lookup: CDR1 SNHLY, CDR2 FYNNEI. The CDR3 protein is CASTFLRGNNEQFF. The CDR3 bases are TGTGCCAGCACCTTCTTAAGGGGGAACAATGAGCAGTTCTTC.

The chain uses TRBV7-8 and TRBJ2-7; tentative D call: TRBD2 (6 bases). The CDR3 is 16 residues long. V lost 4 bases and J 0 bases, leaving 16 bases between the germline ends. Germline assignment: CDR1 SGHVS and CDR2 FQNEAQ. The CDR3 nucleotides read TGTGCCAGCAGCTCTCCGGGACTTACAAGCTCCTACGAGCAGTACTTC. Translation gives CASSSPGLTSSYEQYF.

The chain recombines TRBV9 with TRBJ1-5; possibly TRBD1 for D (5 bases). Germline-derived CDR1 and CDR2 are SGDLS and YYNGEE. CDR3 length: 15 residues. Trimming removed 3 bases from V and 6 bases from J, with 16 bases in between. The CDR3 here is CASSASGTRSQPQHF. In DNA, the CDR3 is TGTGCCAGCAGCGCTTCCGGGACTCGGTCTCAGCCCCAGCATTTT.

The V and J genes are TRBV9 and TRBJ1-1; the D gene is possibly TRBD1 (5 bases). Germline lookup yields CDR1 SGDLS and CDR2 YYNGEE. The CDR3 contains 13 residues. V lost 0 bases, J lost 8 bases, and 11 bases lay in between. CDR3 amino acids: CASSVAPGQEAFF. The CDR3 DNA reads as TGTGCCAGCAGCGTAGCGCCAGGGCAGGAAGCTTTCTTT.

This clone was observed a handful of times. The gene calls are TRBV28 and TRBJ1-5; 8 bases are shared with TRBD1. The germline V gene has CDR1 MDHEN and CDR2 SYDVKM. The CDR3 length is 14 residues. Trimming took 3 bases from V and 6 from J; bases not matched to a gene: 4. The DNA of the CDR3 is TGTGCCAGCAGTTTCCACAGGGGGTTTCAGCCCCAGCATTTT. Residues: CASSFHRGFQPQHF.